A selection of T cell receptor beta chains follows, all from one sample in a study of shared clonotypes between healthy human individuals. Here immunoSEQ multiplex PCR was the method, and the copy in TCRdb shows in-frame clones only, minus some. The table includes about 1.1 million clones, about 72% detected once. Sequenced: memory CD4+ T cells from PBMCs. These receptors were obtained from a man younger than 30 in good health. Some clones in this sample may be carry-over from other donors' samples. The CDR3 runs from the conserved cysteine through the conserved F or W. Only some rows state a clone size, as once, few, many or a class for expanded clones.

clone_size,j_call,v_call,cdr3_aa
few,TRBJ2-7,TRBV18,CASSASGTGGHEQYF
-,TRBJ2-5,TRBV25-1,CASSESRGNQETQYF
-,TRBJ2-7,TRBV18,CASSRATNEQYF
-,TRBJ1-5,TRBV30,CAWSFTRGDPRDFPYSNQPQHF
-,TRBJ1-1,TRBV5-4,CASSTRIEMNTEAFF
-,TRBJ1-2,TRBV29-1,CSVYDYGYTF
-,TRBJ1-5,TRBV5-1,CASSLDGGSGQPQHF
once,TRBJ2-2,TRBV11-2,CASSRDRGAGELFF
-,TRBJ2-7,TRBV11-2,CASSESQGVHYEQYF
-,TRBJ2-7,TRBV6-1,CASKVRDSRYEQYF
-,TRBJ2-7,TRBV5-1,CASSFLGQGYTYEQYF
-,TRBJ2-3,TRBV7-2,CASSLLGGTSTDTQYF
-,TRBJ2-1,TRBV5-1,CASSSLPGQGTSGPLNEQFF
-,TRBJ1-3,TRBV18,CASSPVTGGGNSGNTIYF
once,TRBJ2-2,TRBV7-9,CASSWNRGADTGELFF
-,TRBJ1-2,TRBV5-4,CASSLGQGSYGYTF
few,TRBJ2-1,TRBV5-4,CASSWTGYNEQFF
-,TRBJ1-2,TRBV5-5,CASQPGTGGSNYGYTF
-,TRBJ2-1,TRBV12-2,CASRLADRTSGRYNEQFF
-,TRBJ2-7,TRBV5-6,CASSVGQGDYSSYEQYF
-,TRBJ2-3,TRBV29-1,CSVEVRQGSTDTQYF
-,TRBJ1-4,TRBV4-1,CASSQGGTTNEKLFF
-,TRBJ1-3,TRBV7-2,CASSLGQGAGNTIYF
-,TRBJ2-3,TRBV10-3,CAILSGDTQYF
-,TRBJ2-1,TRBV5-1,CASSLGSFLNEQFF